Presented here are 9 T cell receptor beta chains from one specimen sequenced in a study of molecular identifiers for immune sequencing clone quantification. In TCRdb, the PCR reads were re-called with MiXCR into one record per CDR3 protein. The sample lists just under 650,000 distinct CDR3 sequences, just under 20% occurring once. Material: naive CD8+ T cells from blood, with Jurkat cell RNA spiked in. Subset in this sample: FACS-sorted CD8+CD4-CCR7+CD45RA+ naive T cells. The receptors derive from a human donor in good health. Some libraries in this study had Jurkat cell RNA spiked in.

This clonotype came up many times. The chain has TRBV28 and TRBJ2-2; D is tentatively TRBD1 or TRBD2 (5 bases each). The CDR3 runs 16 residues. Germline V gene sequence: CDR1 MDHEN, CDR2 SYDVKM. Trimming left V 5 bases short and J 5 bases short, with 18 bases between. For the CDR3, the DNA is TGTGCCAGCAGTATCCCTTTGGGGGAACCAACCGGGGAGCTGTTTTTT. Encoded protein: CASSIPLGEPTGELFF. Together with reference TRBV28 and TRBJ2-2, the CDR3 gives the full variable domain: DVKVTQSSRYLVKRTGEKVFLECVQDMDHENMFWYRQDPGLGLRLIYFSYDVKMKEKGDIPEGYSVSREKKERFSLILESASTNQTSMYLCASSIPLGEPTGELFFGEGSRLTVL.

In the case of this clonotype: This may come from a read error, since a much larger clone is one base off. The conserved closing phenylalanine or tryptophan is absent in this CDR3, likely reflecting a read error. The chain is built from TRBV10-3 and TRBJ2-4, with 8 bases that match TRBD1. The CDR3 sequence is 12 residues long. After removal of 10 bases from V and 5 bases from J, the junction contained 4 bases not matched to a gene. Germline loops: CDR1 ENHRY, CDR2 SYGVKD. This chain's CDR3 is CATGQGENIQYL. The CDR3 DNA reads TGTGCCACAGGACAGGGTGAAAACATTCAGTACCTC.

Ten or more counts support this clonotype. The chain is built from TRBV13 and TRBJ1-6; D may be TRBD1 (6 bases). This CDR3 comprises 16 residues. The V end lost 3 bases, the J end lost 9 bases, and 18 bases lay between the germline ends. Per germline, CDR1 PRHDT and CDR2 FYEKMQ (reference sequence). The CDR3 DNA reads TGTGCCAGCAGCTTGTATATTCAAGGGGGAGGTTCACCCCTCCACTTT. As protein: CASSLYIQGGGSPLHF.

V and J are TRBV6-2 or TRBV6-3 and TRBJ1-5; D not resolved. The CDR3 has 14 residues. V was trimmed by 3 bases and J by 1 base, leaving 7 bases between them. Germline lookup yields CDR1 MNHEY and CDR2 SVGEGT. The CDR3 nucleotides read TGTGCCAGCAGTTATAAAAGGAGCAATCAGCCCCAGCATTTT. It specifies CASSYKRSNQPQHF.

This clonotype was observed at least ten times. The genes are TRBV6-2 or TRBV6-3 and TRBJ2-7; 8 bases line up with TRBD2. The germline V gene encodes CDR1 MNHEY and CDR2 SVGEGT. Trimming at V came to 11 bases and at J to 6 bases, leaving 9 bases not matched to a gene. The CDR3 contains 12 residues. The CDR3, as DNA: TGTGCCTGTGGACTAGCTCGCGCCGAGCAGTACTTC. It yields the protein CACGLARAEQYF.

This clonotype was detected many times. CDR3 DNA sequence: TGTGCCAGCAGCCAAAGGACCCCGGATGAAAAACTGTTTTTT. As protein: CASSQRTPDEKLFF. The chain links TRBV3-1 to TRBJ1-4; D is unclear. Germline V gene data show CDR1 as LGHDT and CDR2 as YNNKEL (reference sequence). The CDR3 spans 14 residues. V was shortened by 2 bases and J by 6 bases, with 10 bases between the two germline ends.

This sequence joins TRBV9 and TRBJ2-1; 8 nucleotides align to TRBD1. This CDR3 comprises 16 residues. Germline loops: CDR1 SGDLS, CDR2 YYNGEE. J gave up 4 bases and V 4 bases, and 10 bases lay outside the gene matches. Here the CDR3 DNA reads TGTGCCAGCAGCCCACGGGGCAGGGGGCCTTACAATGAGCAGTTCTTC. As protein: CASSPRGRGPYNEQFF.

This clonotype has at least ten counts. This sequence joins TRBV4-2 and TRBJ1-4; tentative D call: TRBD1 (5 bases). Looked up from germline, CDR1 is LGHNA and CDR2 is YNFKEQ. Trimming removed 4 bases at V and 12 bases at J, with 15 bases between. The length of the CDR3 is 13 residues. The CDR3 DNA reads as TGTGCCAGCAGCCGAGGCATGGGGGAGGAACTGTTTTTT. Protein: CASSRGMGEELFF.

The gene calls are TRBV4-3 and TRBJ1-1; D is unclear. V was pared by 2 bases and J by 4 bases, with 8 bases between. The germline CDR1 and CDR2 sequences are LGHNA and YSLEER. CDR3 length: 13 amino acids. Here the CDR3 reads CASSQYLGTEAFF. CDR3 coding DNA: TGCGCCAGCAGCCAATATTTGGGCACTGAAGCTTTCTTT.